These T cell receptor beta chains were read from a single sample in a study of blood T cells in healthy people across ages. TCRdb re-analysed the 5' RACE reads in MiXCR, keeping a single row per CDR3 protein. The data contain around 500,000 distinct CDR3 sequences, 47% of them singletons. Sequencing input: blood. Source of these receptors: a man older than 75 in good health. The CDR3 runs from the conserved cysteine through the conserved F or W. The D gene is left open where the match is weak. Part of the rows lack a size; the others show once, few, many or a class for expanded clones.

clone size: few; V gene: TRBV6-1; D gene: .; J gene: TRBJ1-1; CDR3 protein: CASNAVWSNTEAFF; CDR3 DNA: TGTGCCAGTAACGCGGTCTGGAGCAACACTGAAGCTTTCTTT
clone size: .; V gene: TRBV24-1; D gene: TRBD2; J gene: TRBJ2-5; CDR3 protein: CATSDWAGLAGQETQYF; CDR3 DNA: TGTGCCACCAGTGATTGGGCGGGACTAGCGGGGCAAGAGACCCAGTACTTC
clone size: .; V gene: TRBV7-2; D gene: .; J gene: TRBJ2-1; CDR3 protein: CASSLEQQINEQFF; CDR3 DNA: TGTGCCAGCAGCTTAGAACAACAGATCAATGAGCAGTTCTTC
clone size: .; V gene: TRBV4-1; D gene: .; J gene: TRBJ2-5; CDR3 protein: CASSQDRRGPRGEQYF; CDR3 DNA: TGCGCCAGCAGCCAAGATAGGAGGGGCCCCCGAGGAGAGCAGTACTTC
clone size: many; V gene: TRBV6-5; D gene: TRBD1; J gene: TRBJ2-6; CDR3 protein: CASSWYRGRLTGANVLTF; CDR3 DNA: TGTGCCAGCAGTTGGTACAGGGGACGCCTCACTGGGGCCAACGTCCTGACTTTC
clone size: few; V gene: TRBV9; D gene: .; J gene: TRBJ1-2; CDR3 protein: CASSRHTRGYTF; CDR3 DNA: TGTGCCAGCAGCAGACACACTCGTGGCTACACCTTC
clone size: many; V gene: TRBV6-5; D gene: .; J gene: TRBJ2-5; CDR3 protein: CASSSQKGSEQETQYF; CDR3 DNA: TGTGCCAGCAGTTCCCAGAAAGGCAGCGAGCAAGAGACCCAGTACTTC
clone size: .; V gene: TRBV27; D gene: TRBD1; J gene: TRBJ1-6; CDR3 protein: CASTRGRGVNSPLHF; CDR3 DNA: TGTGCCAGCACCCGGGGCAGGGGGGTTAATTCACCCCTCCACTTT
clone size: many; V gene: TRBV6-6; D gene: .; J gene: TRBJ2-5; CDR3 protein: CASSQLDAAWGTQYF; CDR3 DNA: TGTGCCAGCAGTCAACTAGATGCCGCCTGGGGGACCCAGTACTTC
clone size: many; V gene: TRBV29-1; D gene: .; J gene: TRBJ2-3; CDR3 protein: CSVSGRTVSTDTQYF; CDR3 DNA: TGCAGCGTTTCGGGTCGGACAGTTAGCACAGATACGCAGTATTTT
clone size: .; V gene: TRBV6-5; D gene: .; J gene: TRBJ2-7; CDR3 protein: CASTQGTPSYEQYF; CDR3 DNA: TGTGCCAGCACCCAGGGCACACCTTCCTACGAGCAGTACTTC
clone size: .; V gene: TRBV11-2; D gene: .; J gene: TRBJ2-1; CDR3 protein: CASSFSSLYNEQFF; CDR3 DNA: TGTGCCAGCAGCTTCTCTAGCCTATACAATGAGCAGTTCTTC
clone size: .; V gene: TRBV4-3; D gene: .; J gene: TRBJ2-6; CDR3 protein: CASSPQDPPANVLTF; CDR3 DNA: TGCGCCAGCAGCCCTCAGGATCCTCCGGCCAACGTCCTGACTTTC
clone size: .; V gene: TRBV7-6; D gene: TRBD2; J gene: TRBJ2-3; CDR3 protein: CASSLHGGGRAGDTQYF; CDR3 DNA: TGTGCCAGCAGCCTACATGGGGGCGGGAGGGCCGGAGATACGCAGTATTTT
clone size: .; V gene: TRBV27; D gene: .; J gene: TRBJ2-1; CDR3 protein: CASSRWENNEQFF; CDR3 DNA: TGTGCCAGCAGTCGCTGGGAGAACAATGAGCAGTTCTTC
clone size: few; V gene: TRBV28; D gene: .; J gene: TRBJ2-7; CDR3 protein: CASTQGVGHIYEQYF; CDR3 DNA: TGTGCCAGCACCCAAGGGGTGGGCCATATATACGAGCAGTACTTC
clone size: few; V gene: TRBV29-1; D gene: .; J gene: TRBJ2-7; CDR3 protein: CSVKEGGNTYEQYF; CDR3 DNA: TGCAGCGTGAAGGAGGGGGGGAATACCTACGAGCAGTACTTC
clone size: .; V gene: TRBV25-1; D gene: TRBD1; J gene: TRBJ2-2; CDR3 protein: CASSGNAGTGWAGELFF; CDR3 DNA: TGTGCCAGCAGTGGAAATGCCGGGACAGGATGGGCCGGGGAGCTGTTTTTT
clone size: few; V gene: TRBV12-3/TRBV12-4; D gene: .; J gene: TRBJ1-1; CDR3 protein: CASSLVGEAFF; CDR3 DNA: TGTGCCAGCAGTTTAGTGGGAGAAGCTTTCTTT
clone size: .; V gene: TRBV5-1; D gene: TRBD2; J gene: TRBJ2-7; CDR3 protein: CASSLSRTSGLSYEQYF; CDR3 DNA: TGCGCCAGCAGCCTCTCGAGGACTAGCGGGCTCTCCTACGAGCAGTACTTC
clone size: .; V gene: TRBV6-6; D gene: TRBD1; J gene: TRBJ1-2; CDR3 protein: CASRPGGQGVYGYTF; CDR3 DNA: TGTGCCAGCAGGCCGGGGGGACAGGGGGTTTATGGCTACACCTTC
clone size: .; V gene: TRBV6-5; D gene: .; J gene: TRBJ2-2; CDR3 protein: CASSPRGVYTGELFF; CDR3 DNA: TGTGCCAGCAGCCCTCGAGGGGTGTACACCGGGGAGCTGTTTTTT
clone size: few; V gene: TRBV6-6; D gene: TRBD1; J gene: TRBJ1-2; CDR3 protein: CASSYSRGQGVSGYTF; CDR3 DNA: TGTGCCAGCAGTTACTCTCGGGGACAGGGAGTGAGTGGCTACACCTTC
clone size: .; V gene: TRBV4-1; D gene: TRBD1; J gene: TRBJ1-1; CDR3 protein: CASSASSGGRTEAFF; CDR3 DNA: TGCGCCAGCAGCGCATCCTCAGGGGGCCGCACTGAAGCTTTCTTT
clone size: few; V gene: TRBV5-1; D gene: .; J gene: TRBJ1-4; CDR3 protein: CASSLIGGHEKLFF; CDR3 DNA: TGCGCCAGCAGCTTGATTGGGGGTCACGAAAAACTGTTTTTT
clone size: .; V gene: TRBV7-2; D gene: TRBD1; J gene: TRBJ2-6; CDR3 protein: CASSIGQGFISSGANVLTF; CDR3 DNA: TGTGCCAGCAGCATAGGACAGGGTTTTATTTCCTCTGGGGCCAACGTCCTGACTTTC
clone size: few; V gene: TRBV20-1; D gene: .; J gene: TRBJ2-7; CDR3 protein: CSASWGMNAYEQYF; CDR3 DNA: TGCAGTGCTAGTTGGGGGATGAACGCCTACGAGCAGTACTTC
clone size: .; V gene: TRBV20-1; D gene: TRBD1; J gene: TRBJ2-1; CDR3 protein: CSARGQGDQVNEQFF; CDR3 DNA: TGCAGTGCTAGGGGGCAGGGGGATCAGGTAAATGAGCAGTTCTTC
clone size: few; V gene: TRBV20-1; D gene: TRBD1; J gene: TRBJ2-3; CDR3 protein: CSATGTGGPDTQYF; CDR3 DNA: TGCAGTGCTACCGGGACAGGGGGACCAGATACGCAGTATTTT
clone size: .; V gene: TRBV20-1; D gene: TRBD1; J gene: TRBJ1-5; CDR3 protein: CSAIQGARVDQPQHF; CDR3 DNA: TGCAGTGCTATCCAGGGGGCGCGGGTCGATCAGCCCCAGCATTTT
clone size: few; V gene: TRBV29-1; D gene: .; J gene: TRBJ2-7; CDR3 protein: CSAVTATYEQYF; CDR3 DNA: TGCAGCGCCGTGACAGCTACCTACGAGCAGTACTTC
clone size: .; V gene: TRBV20-1; D gene: TRBD2; J gene: TRBJ2-5; CDR3 protein: CSARDASGSPTTYNEQYF; CDR3 DNA: TGCAGTGCTAGGGACGCTAGCGGGAGCCCGACGACCTACAATGAGCAGTACTTC
clone size: .; V gene: TRBV4-3; D gene: .; J gene: TRBJ2-7; CDR3 protein: CASSRATGGPDEQYF; CDR3 DNA: TGCGCCAGCAGCCGAGCGACAGGCGGGCCAGATGAGCAGTACTTC
clone size: .; V gene: TRBV5-1; D gene: TRBD1; J gene: TRBJ1-2; CDR3 protein: CASSQTGSGYTF; CDR3 DNA: TGCGCCAGCAGCCAGACAGGGAGCGGCTACACCTTC
clone size: .; V gene: TRBV6-6; D gene: .; J gene: TRBJ2-3; CDR3 protein: CTSSPWGKDTHYF; CDR3 DNA: TGTACCAGCAGTCCCTGGGGAAAAGATACGCATTATTTT
clone size: .; V gene: TRBV20-1; D gene: TRBD2; J gene: TRBJ2-1; CDR3 protein: CSARVGTSGRWVYNEQFF; CDR3 DNA: TGCAGTGCTCGGGTGGGGACTAGCGGGAGATGGGTCTACAATGAGCAGTTCTTC
clone size: .; V gene: TRBV18; D gene: TRBD1; J gene: TRBJ1-4; CDR3 protein: CASSSGQNEKLFF; CDR3 DNA: TGTGCCAGCTCATCGGGACAGAATGAAAAACTGTTTTTT
clone size: .; V gene: TRBV5-1; D gene: TRBD1; J gene: TRBJ1-2; CDR3 protein: CASSFRQGDHGYTF; CDR3 DNA: TGCGCCAGCAGCTTTAGACAGGGAGACCATGGCTACACCTTC
clone size: .; V gene: TRBV21-1; D gene: .; J gene: TRBJ2-3; CDR3 protein: CASPKVALAGASSTDTQYF; CDR3 DNA: TGTGCCAGCCCCAAAGTGGCCCTAGCGGGGGCTTCTAGCACAGATACGCAGTATTTT
clone size: few; V gene: TRBV6-1; D gene: TRBD2; J gene: TRBJ2-1; CDR3 protein: CASSWLAGHNEQFF; CDR3 DNA: TGTGCCAGCAGTTGGTTAGCGGGCCACAATGAGCAGTTCTTC
clone size: few; V gene: TRBV29-1; D gene: .; J gene: TRBJ2-5; CDR3 protein: CSVNEGQETQYF; CDR3 DNA: TGCAGCGTTAACGAGGGGCAAGAGACCCAGTACTTC
clone size: .; V gene: TRBV12-3/TRBV12-4; D gene: .; J gene: TRBJ1-5; CDR3 protein: CASRHGGQPQHF; CDR3 DNA: TGTGCCAGCAGACATGGGGGACAGCCCCAGCATTTT
clone size: once; V gene: TRBV5-1; D gene: TRBD1; J gene: TRBJ1-2; CDR3 protein: CASSLEGTASNYGYTF; CDR3 DNA: TGCGCCAGCAGCTTGGAAGGGACAGCATCTAACTATGGCTACACCTTC
clone size: many; V gene: TRBV6-6; D gene: TRBD1; J gene: TRBJ1-1; CDR3 protein: CASNRTTGQKNTEAFF; CDR3 DNA: TGTGCCAGCAATCGGACGACGGGACAGAAAAACACTGAAGCTTTCTTT